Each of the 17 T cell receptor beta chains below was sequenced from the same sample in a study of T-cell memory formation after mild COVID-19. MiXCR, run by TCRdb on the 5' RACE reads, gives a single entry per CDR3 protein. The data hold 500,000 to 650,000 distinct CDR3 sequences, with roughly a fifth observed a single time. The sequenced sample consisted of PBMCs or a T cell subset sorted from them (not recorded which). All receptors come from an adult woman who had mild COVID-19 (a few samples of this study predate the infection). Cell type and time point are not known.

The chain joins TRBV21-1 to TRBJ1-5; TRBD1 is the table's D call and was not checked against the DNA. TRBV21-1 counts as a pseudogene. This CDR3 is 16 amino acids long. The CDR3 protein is CASSKVDRRRNQPQHF. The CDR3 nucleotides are TGTGCCAGCAGCAAAGTGGACCGGCGGCGCAATCAGCCCCAGCATTTT.

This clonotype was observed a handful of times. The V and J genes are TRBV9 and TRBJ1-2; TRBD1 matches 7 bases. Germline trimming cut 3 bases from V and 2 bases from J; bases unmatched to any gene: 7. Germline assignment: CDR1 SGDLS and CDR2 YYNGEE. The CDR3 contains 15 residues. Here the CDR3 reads CASSARQGKNYGYTF. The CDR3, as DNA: TGTGCCAGCAGCGCCCGACAGGGCAAAAACTATGGCTACACCTTC.

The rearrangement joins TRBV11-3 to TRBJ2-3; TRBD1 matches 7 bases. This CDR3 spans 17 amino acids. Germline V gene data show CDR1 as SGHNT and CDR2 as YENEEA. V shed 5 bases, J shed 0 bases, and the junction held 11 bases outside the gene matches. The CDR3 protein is CASSIARQGFSTDTQYF. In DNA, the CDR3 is TGTGCCAGCAGCATTGCCCGACAGGGATTTAGCACAGATACGCAGTATTTT.

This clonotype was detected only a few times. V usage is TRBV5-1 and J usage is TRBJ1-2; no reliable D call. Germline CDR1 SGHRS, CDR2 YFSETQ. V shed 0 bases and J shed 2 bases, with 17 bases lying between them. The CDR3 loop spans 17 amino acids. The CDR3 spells CASSLGTYMGRNYGYTF. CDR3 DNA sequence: TGCGCCAGCAGCTTGGGGACCTACATGGGCAGAAACTATGGCTACACCTTC.

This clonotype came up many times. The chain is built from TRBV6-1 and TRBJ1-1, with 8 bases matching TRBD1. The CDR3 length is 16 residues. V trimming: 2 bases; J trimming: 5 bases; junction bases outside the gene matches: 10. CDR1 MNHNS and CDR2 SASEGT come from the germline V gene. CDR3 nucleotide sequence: TGTGCCAGCAGTGAATCGCAGGGGGCCGGTTGGACTGAAGCTTTCTTT. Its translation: CASSESQGAGWTEAFF.

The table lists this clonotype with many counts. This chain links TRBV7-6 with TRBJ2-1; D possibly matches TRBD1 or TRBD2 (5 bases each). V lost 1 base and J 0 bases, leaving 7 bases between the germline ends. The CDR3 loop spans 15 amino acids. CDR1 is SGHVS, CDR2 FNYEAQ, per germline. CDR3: CASSLVGDSYNEQFF. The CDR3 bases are TGTGCCAGCAGCTTAGTGGGGGACTCCTACAATGAGCAGTTCTTC. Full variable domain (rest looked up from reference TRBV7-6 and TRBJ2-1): GAGVSQSPRYKVTKRGQDVALRCDPISGHVSLYWYRQALGQGPEFLTYFNYEAQQDKSGLPNDRFSAERPEGSISTLTIQRTEQRDSAMYRCASSLVGDSYNEQFFGPGTRLTVL.

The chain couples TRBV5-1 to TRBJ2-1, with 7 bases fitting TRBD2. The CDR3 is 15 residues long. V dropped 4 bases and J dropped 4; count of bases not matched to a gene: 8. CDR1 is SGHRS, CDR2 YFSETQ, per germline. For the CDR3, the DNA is TGCGCCAGCAGCCAAGGACTAGTTAATTACAATGAGCAGTTCTTC. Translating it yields CASSQGLVNYNEQFF.

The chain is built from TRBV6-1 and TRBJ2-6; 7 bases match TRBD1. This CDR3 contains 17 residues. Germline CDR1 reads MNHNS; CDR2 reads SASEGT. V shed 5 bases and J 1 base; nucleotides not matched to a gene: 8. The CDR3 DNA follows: TGTGCCAGCAGTCCCAGGGGGAGTCTTTCTGGGGCCAACGTCCTGACTTTC. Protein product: CASSPRGSLSGANVLTF.

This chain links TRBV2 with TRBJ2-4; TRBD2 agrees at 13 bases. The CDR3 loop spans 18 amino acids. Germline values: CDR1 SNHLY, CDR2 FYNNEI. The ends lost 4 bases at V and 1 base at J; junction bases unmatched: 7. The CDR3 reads CASSAGLAGAGAKNIQYF. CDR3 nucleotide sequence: TGTGCCAGCAGTGCAGGACTAGCGGGAGCGGGCGCCAAAAACATTCAGTACTTC.

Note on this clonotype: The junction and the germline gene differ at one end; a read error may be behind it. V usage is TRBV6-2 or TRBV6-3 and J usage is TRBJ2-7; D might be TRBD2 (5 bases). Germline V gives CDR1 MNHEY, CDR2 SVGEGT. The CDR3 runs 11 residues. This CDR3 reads CASSARGRMDF. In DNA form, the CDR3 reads TGTGCCAGCAGTGCCCGGGGTCGAATGGACTTC.

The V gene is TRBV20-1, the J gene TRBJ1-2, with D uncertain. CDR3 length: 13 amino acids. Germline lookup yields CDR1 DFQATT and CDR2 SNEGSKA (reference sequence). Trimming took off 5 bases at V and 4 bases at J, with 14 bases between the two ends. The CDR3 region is CSAELEDGYGYTF. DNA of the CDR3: TGCAGTGCTGAACTCGAGGATGGCTATGGCTACACCTTC.

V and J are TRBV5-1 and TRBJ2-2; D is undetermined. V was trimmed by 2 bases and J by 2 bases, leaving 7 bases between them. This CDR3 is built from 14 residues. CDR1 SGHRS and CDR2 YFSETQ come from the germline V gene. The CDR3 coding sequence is TGCGCCAGCAGCTTTGACCCAAACACCGGGGAGCTGTTTTTT. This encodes CASSFDPNTGELFF. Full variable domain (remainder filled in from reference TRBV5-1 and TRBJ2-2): KAGVTQTPRYLIKTRGQQVTLSCSPISGHRSVSWYQQTPGQGLQFLFEYFSETQRNKGNFPGRFSGRQFSNSRSEMNVSTLELGDSALYLCASSFDPNTGELFFGEGSRLTVL.

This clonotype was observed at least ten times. CDR3 residues: CASSLAEDRTDTQYF. As DNA, the CDR3 is TGCGCCAGCAGCTTGGCCGAGGACCGCACAGATACGCAGTATTTT. This chain uses TRBV5-1 with TRBJ2-3, with D unclear. Germline V CDR1 and CDR2: SGHRS, YFSETQ. The germline V and J ends were trimmed by 0 bases and 1 base, with 9 bases remaining between them. The CDR3 covers 15 residues.

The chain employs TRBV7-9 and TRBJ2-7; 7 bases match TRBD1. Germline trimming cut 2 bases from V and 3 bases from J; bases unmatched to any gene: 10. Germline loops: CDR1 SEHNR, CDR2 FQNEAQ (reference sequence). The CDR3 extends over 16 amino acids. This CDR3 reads CASSLMKGALVYEQYF. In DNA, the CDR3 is TGTGCCAGCAGCTTAATGAAGGGGGCCCTCGTCTACGAGCAGTACTTC.

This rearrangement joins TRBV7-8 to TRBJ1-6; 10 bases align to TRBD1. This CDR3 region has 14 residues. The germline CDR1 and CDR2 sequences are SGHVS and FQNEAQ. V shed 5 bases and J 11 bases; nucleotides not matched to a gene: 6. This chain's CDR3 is CASSRPGQGPPLHF. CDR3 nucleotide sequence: TGTGCCAGCAGCCGCCCGGGACAGGGGCCACCCCTCCACTTT.

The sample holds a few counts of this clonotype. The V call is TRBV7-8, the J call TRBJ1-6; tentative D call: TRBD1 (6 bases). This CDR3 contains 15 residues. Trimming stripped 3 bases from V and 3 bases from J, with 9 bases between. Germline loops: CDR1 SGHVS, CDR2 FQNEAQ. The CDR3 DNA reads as TGTGCCAGCAGCTTCACAGGGAACTATAATTCACCCCTCCACTTT. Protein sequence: CASSFTGNYNSPLHF. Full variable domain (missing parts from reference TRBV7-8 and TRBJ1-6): GAGVSQSPRYKVAKRGQDVALRCDPISGHVSLFWYQQALGQGPEFLTYFQNEAQLDKSGLPSDRFFAERPEGSVSTLKIQRTQQEDSAVYLCASSFTGNYNSPLHFGNGTRLTVT.

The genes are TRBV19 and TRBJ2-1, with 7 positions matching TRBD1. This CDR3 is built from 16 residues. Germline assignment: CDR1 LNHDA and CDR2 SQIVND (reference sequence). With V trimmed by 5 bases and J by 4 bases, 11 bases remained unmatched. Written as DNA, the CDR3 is TGTGCCAGTAGTTCTCTGAGGGGGCGCCGGTACAATGAGCAGTTCTTC. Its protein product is CASSSLRGRRYNEQFF.